The 2 T cell receptor beta chains presented below share a single source sample, sequenced in a study of shared clonotypes between healthy human individuals. Data came from immunoSEQ multiplex PCR; TCRdb stores just in-frame clones and leaves some out. The data hold about 2 million clones, with 85% to 95% observed a single time. Sequencing input: naive CD4+ T cells sorted from blood. The subset is: CD45RA+ positively selected. The receptor source for this set is a man aged 18 to 30 in good health.

This clone was counted a single time. This chain connects TRBV29-1 to TRBJ2-7; D gene uncertain. V dropped 5 bases and J dropped 1 base, with 9 bases sitting between them. Germline-derived CDR1 and CDR2 are SQVTM and ANQGSEA. This CDR3 spans 12 amino acids. In DNA form, the CDR3 reads TGCAGCGTTCAGCTGGAATCCTACGAGCAGTACTTC. Residues: CSVQLESYEQYF.

The CDR3: CAIRAELSSYEQYF. Here the CDR3 DNA reads TGTGCCATCCGGGCGGAATTAAGCTCCTACGAGCAGTACTTC. The chain couples TRBV10-3 to TRBJ2-7; D gene ambiguous. Trimming took 8 bases from V and 0 from J, leaving 14 bases between them. Germline V gives CDR1 ENHRY, CDR2 SYGVKD. The CDR3 consists of 14 residues.